Below, 25 T cell receptor beta chains from the same sample are listed, as sequenced in a study of cytomegalovirus exposure and HLA in healthy donors. Primers: 60 Vbeta forward and 13 Jbeta reverse. Sequencing was performed with immunoSEQ multiplex PCR; in TCRdb, only in-frame clones are kept and a portion is missing. The data contain 150,000 or so clones, 73% of them singletons. The specimen was PBMCs. These receptor sequences come from a woman younger than 35 in good health and CMV-seronegative.

V is TRBV7-2 and J is TRBJ2-3; 11 bases align to TRBD2. Trimming at V came to 2 bases and at J to 2 bases, leaving 3 bases not matched to a gene. The germline V gene has CDR1 SGHTA and CDR2 FQGNSA. The CDR3 has 16 amino acids. The CDR3 sequence is CASSLRLAGITDTQYF. In DNA form, the CDR3 reads TGTGCCAGCAGCTTACGACTAGCGGGAATCACAGATACGCAGTATTTT.

This clone was observed a handful of times. The chain joins TRBV7-9 to TRBJ2-3; D may be TRBD2 (6 bases). CDR3 length equals 15 residues. Trimming took off 1 base at V and 1 base at J, with 9 bases between the two ends. Germline CDR1 SEHNR, CDR2 FQNEAQ (reference sequence). The CDR3 DNA is TGTGCCAGCAGCTTAGACGGGGGAGGCACAGATACGCAGTATTTT. Its translation: CASSLDGGGTDTQYF.

The V and J genes are TRBV5-5 and TRBJ2-1; TRBD2 matches at 10 bases. The CDR3 sequence is 20 residues long. Germline loops: CDR1 SGHKS, CDR2 YYEKEE (reference sequence). The V segment lost 4 bases and the J segment 0 bases; nucleotides outside the gene matches: 16. In nucleotides, the CDR3 is TGTGCCAGCAGCATAGAGGGACTAGCGTTGAATACTTACTCCTACAATGAGCAGTTCTTC. This codes for CASSIEGLALNTYSYNEQFF.

The CDR3 is CASSLGRGTSYGYTF. CDR3 DNA: TGTGCCAGCAGCTTAGGCCGGGGGACGAGTTATGGCTACACCTTC. The chain has TRBV11-2 and TRBJ1-2, with TRBD1 as a possible D gene (5 bases). The V and J ends lost 1 base and 5 bases respectively, with 14 bases between them. From germline, CDR1 is SGHAT and CDR2 FQNNGV. This CDR3 contains 15 residues.

The chain carries TRBV6-1 and TRBJ2-2, with 9 nucleotides matching TRBD2. The trim removed 3 bases at V and 8 bases at J, leaving 16 bases unmatched. CDR1 MNHNS and CDR2 SASEGT come from the germline V gene. The CDR3 loop spans 18 amino acids. The CDR3 reads CASSDRRLAAGGEGELFF. The CDR3 DNA sequence: TGTGCCAGCAGTGACCGTCGACTAGCGGCAGGAGGGGAGGGGGAGCTGTTTTTT.

The chain has TRBV5-6 and TRBJ2-3, with TRBD2 matching 11 bases. From germline, CDR1 is SGHDT and CDR2 YYEEEE. The V segment lost 4 bases and the J segment 0 bases; nucleotides outside the gene matches: 13. The CDR3 runs 19 residues. CDR3 loop: CASSQLLAGVLTSTDTQYF. In DNA, the CDR3 is TGTGCCAGCAGCCAATTACTAGCGGGAGTACTAACTAGCACAGATACGCAGTATTTT.

This chain connects TRBV15 to TRBJ1-1; the match to TRBD1 covers 10 bases. Unmatched junction bases numbered 15, after V lost 1 base and J lost 7 bases. Per germline, CDR1 LNHNV and CDR2 YYDKDF (reference sequence). CDR3 size: 18 residues. The DNA of the CDR3 is TGTGCCACCAGCAGAGTGTGGGGGACAGGGGCCCGCAGGGGTGAAGCTTTCTTT. Protein sequence: CATSRVWGTGARRGEAFF. Together with reference TRBV15 and TRBJ1-1, the CDR3 gives the full variable domain: DAMVIQNPRYQVTQFGKPVTLSCSQTLNHNVMYWYQQKSSQAPKLLFHYYDKDFNNEADTPDNFQSRRPNTSFCFLDIRSPGLGDTAMYLCATSRVWGTGARRGEAFFGQGTRLTVV.

This clone was recorded once. The chain joins TRBV5-1 to TRBJ2-3, with TRBD1 matching 7 bases. The J segment lost 4 bases and the V segment lost 0 bases, leaving 8 bases of the junction unmatched. Germline V gene data show CDR1 as SGHRS and CDR2 as YFSETQ. The length of the CDR3 is 16 residues. This CDR3 reads CASSLALRGRADTQYF. CDR3 DNA sequence: TGCGCCAGCAGCTTGGCCTTAAGGGGGCGGGCAGATACGCAGTATTTT.

The chain links TRBV25-1 to TRBJ2-5; TRBD1 might be the D (6 bases). The ends were cut back, 10 bases at V and 4 bases at J, with 13 bases in the middle. The germline gives CDR1 MGHDK, CDR2 SYGVNS. The CDR3 covers 12 residues. The DNA for the CDR3 is TGTGCCACAGGCAGGGGCGGAGAGACCCAGTACTTC. Translation: CATGRGGETQYF.

This chain links TRBV4-2 with TRBJ2-5; 7 nucleotides match TRBD1. Trimming removed 2 bases from V and 11 bases from J; junction bases left unmatched: 14. The CDR3 is made up of 15 amino acids. Germline-derived CDR1 and CDR2 are LGHNA and YNFKEQ. This CDR3 is CASSQPGTVPYGQYF. The CDR3 DNA sequence: TGTGCCAGCAGCCAACCTGGGACAGTTCCTTACGGGCAGTACTTC.

The chain is built from TRBV7-2 and TRBJ2-1; 10 positions agree with TRBD2. Germline V gene data show CDR1 as SGHTA and CDR2 as FQGNSA. CDR3 length equals 16 residues. V lost 5 bases to trimming and J lost 9 bases; unmatched junction nucleotides: 13. This chain's CDR3 is CASSPDLLAGRGEQFF. As DNA, the CDR3 is TGTGCCAGCAGCCCAGATCTACTAGCGGGGAGGGGTGAGCAGTTCTTC. The whole variable domain, filled in from reference TRBV7-2 and TRBJ2-1, reads GAGVSQSPSNKVTEKGKDVELRCDPISGHTALYWYRQSLGQGLEFLIYFQGNSAPDKSGLPSDRFSAERTGGSVSTLTIQRTQQEDSAVYLCASSPDLLAGRGEQFFGPGTRLTVL.

This sequence joins TRBV27 and TRBJ2-7; 9 bases are a match to TRBD2. The CDR3 spans 14 residues. Trimming removed 7 bases from V and 1 base from J; junction bases left unmatched: 5. Germline values: CDR1 MNHEY, CDR2 SMNVEV (reference sequence). This CDR3 reads CASTRTSASYEQYF. CDR3 DNA: TGTGCCAGCACAAGGACTAGCGCTTCCTACGAGCAGTACTTC.

The V and J genes are TRBV9 and TRBJ2-1, with 12 bases identical to TRBD2. The CDR3 is 16 amino acids. V trimming: 4 bases; J trimming: 2 bases; junction bases outside the gene matches: 4. Germline assignment: CDR1 SGDLS and CDR2 YYNGEE. The CDR3: CASSQLAGGTYNEQFF. For the CDR3, the DNA is TGTGCCAGCAGCCAACTAGCGGGAGGAACCTACAATGAGCAGTTCTTC. The variable domain in full, with the rest retrieved from reference TRBV9 and TRBJ2-1, is DSGVTQTPKHLITATGQRVTLRCSPRSGDLSVYWYQQSLDQGLQFLIQYYNGEERAKGNILERFSAQQFPDLHSELNLSSLELGDSALYFCASSQLAGGTYNEQFFGPGTRLTVL.

This clone was picked up a small number of times. The chain links TRBV7-3 to TRBJ1-1; 8 positions agree with TRBD1. V trimming: 5 bases; J trimming: 4 bases; junction bases outside the gene matches: 9. The CDR3 consists of 15 residues. Germline loops: CDR1 SGHTA, CDR2 FQGTGA. CDR3 nucleotides: TGTGCCAGCAGCCTAGGGACAGGCCCTGGCACTGAAGCTTTCTTT. It encodes CASSLGTGPGTEAFF. The complete variable domain, with remaining parts taken from reference TRBV7-3 and TRBJ1-1, reads GAGVSQTPSNKVTEKGKYVELRCDPISGHTALYWYRQSLGQGPEFLIYFQGTGAADDSGLPNDRFFAVRPEGSVSTLKIQRTERGDSAVYLCASSLGTGPGTEAFFGQGTRLTVV.

The rearrangement links TRBV4-2 to TRBJ2-5; a weak D match, TRBD2 (7 bases). The CDR3 loop spans 16 amino acids. Germline values: CDR1 LGHNA, CDR2 YNFKEQ. Trimming shortened V by 0 bases and J by 4 bases, and 15 bases separated the two germline ends. CDR3 residues: CASSQEGGGAGETQYF. CDR3 nucleotide sequence: TGTGCCAGCAGCCAAGAAGGTGGGGGGGCTGGAGAGACCCAGTACTTC.

V gene TRBV7-2 combines with J gene TRBJ2-7, with TRBD1 matching over 8 bases. Losses at the gene ends were 5 bases for V and 3 bases for J; bases not matched to a gene: 9. This CDR3 comprises 15 residues. Germline V lookup: CDR1 SGHTA, CDR2 FQGNSA. The CDR3 spells CASSPSTGEIYEQYF. In DNA, the CDR3 is TGTGCCAGCAGCCCGTCGACAGGGGAGATCTACGAGCAGTACTTC.

This clone was observed a handful of times. This chain links TRBV4-2 with TRBJ1-2; D is unclear. The CDR3 length is 15 residues. V lost 0 bases and J 0 bases, leaving 8 bases between the germline ends. The germline gives CDR1 LGHNA, CDR2 YNFKEQ. The DNA of the CDR3 is TGTGCCAGCAGCCAAGAGGCAGGCCCTAACTATGGCTACACCTTC. Its translation: CASSQEAGPNYGYTF.

The rearrangement links TRBV6-6 to TRBJ2-7; 7 nucleotides line up with TRBD1. Germline CDR1 is MNHNY and CDR2 is SVGAGI (reference sequence). The J segment lost 0 bases and the V segment lost 0 bases, leaving 2 bases of the junction unmatched. The CDR3 consists of 15 residues. The chain's CDR3 is CASSYSGDSSYEQYF. For the CDR3, the DNA is TGTGCCAGCAGTTACTCGGGGGACAGCTCCTACGAGCAGTACTTC.

This clone was seen only a few times. This chain connects TRBV7-2 to TRBJ1-1, with D unclear. The CDR3 has 12 amino acids. Looked up from germline, CDR1 is SGHTA and CDR2 is FQGNSA. Trimming stripped 1 base from V and 4 bases from J, with 4 bases between. The chain's CDR3 is CASSLGATEAFF. In DNA, the CDR3 is TGTGCCAGCAGCTTAGGGGCCACTGAAGCTTTCTTT.

The rearrangement links TRBV6-6 to TRBJ2-1, with D tentatively TRBD2 (6 bases). This CDR3 spans 14 amino acids. V lost 8 bases and J 7 bases, leaving 18 bases between the germline ends. Germline CDR1 is MNHNY and CDR2 is SVGAGI (reference sequence). The CDR3 DNA reads as TGTGCCAGCCGCCCGGTGGCGGGACGTAATGAGCAGTTCTTC. Amino acids: CASRPVAGRNEQFF.

The CDR3 here is CASGTGQPDQPQHF. The CDR3 bases are TGTGCTAGTGGAACGGGACAGCCCGATCAGCCCCAGCATTTT. J is TRBJ1-5 and V is TRBV12-5; 7 bases are shared with TRBD1. Germline CDR1 reads LGHNT; CDR2 reads FRNRAP. The length of the CDR3 is 14 residues. J lost 5 bases, V lost 6 bases, and 7 bases had no gene match.

The chain recombines TRBV6-6 with TRBJ2-7; D is ambiguous. Trimming took 3 bases from V and 2 from J, leaving 11 bases between them. Germline V CDR1 and CDR2: MNHNY, SVGAGI (reference sequence). This CDR3 has 14 residues. CDR3 residues: CASSYLDSTYEQYF. CDR3 DNA: TGTGCCAGCAGTTATTTAGACTCTACCTACGAGCAGTACTTC.

The chain is built from TRBV5-6 and TRBJ1-2, with D uncertain. The CDR3 runs to 13 residues. Germline V lookup: CDR1 SGHDT, CDR2 YYEEEE. V shed 1 base and J shed 6 bases, with 10 bases lying between them. This CDR3 is CASSLRREDGYTF. As DNA, the CDR3 is TGTGCCAGCAGCTTGAGGAGAGAAGATGGCTACACCTTC.

V usage is TRBV7-2 and J usage is TRBJ2-3, with TRBD2 identical over 9 bases. Germline lookup yields CDR1 SGHTA and CDR2 FQGNSA. CDR3 length equals 16 residues. J gave up 3 bases and V 5 bases, and 9 bases lay outside the gene matches. CDR3 residues: CASSLGAGGLTDTQYF. The DNA of the CDR3 is TGTGCCAGCAGCCTTGGAGCGGGAGGACTGACAGATACGCAGTATTTT.

This clone was counted between two and nine times. This chain joins TRBV6-5 and TRBJ2-2; D gene ambiguous. Germline CDR1 and CDR2: MNHEY and SVGAGI. V gave up 7 bases and J gave up 4 bases, with 10 bases separating them. The CDR3 is 13 amino acids. The CDR3 bases are TGTGCCAGCACGTCGGGTCGCACCGGGGAGCTGTTTTTT. Its translation: CASTSGRTGELFF.